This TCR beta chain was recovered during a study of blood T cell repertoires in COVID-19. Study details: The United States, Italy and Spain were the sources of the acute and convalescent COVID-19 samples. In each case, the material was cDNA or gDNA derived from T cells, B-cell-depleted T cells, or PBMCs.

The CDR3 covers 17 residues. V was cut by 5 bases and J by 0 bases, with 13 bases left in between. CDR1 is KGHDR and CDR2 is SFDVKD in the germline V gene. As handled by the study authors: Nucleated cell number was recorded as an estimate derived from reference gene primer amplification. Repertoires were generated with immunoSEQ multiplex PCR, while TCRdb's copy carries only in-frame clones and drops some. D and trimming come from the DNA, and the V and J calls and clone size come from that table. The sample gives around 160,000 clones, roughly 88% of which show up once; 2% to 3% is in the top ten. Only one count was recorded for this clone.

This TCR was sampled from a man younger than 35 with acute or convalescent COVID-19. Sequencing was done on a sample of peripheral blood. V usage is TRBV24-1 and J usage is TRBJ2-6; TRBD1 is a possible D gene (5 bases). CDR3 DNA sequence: TGTGCCACCAGTGGTGGACAACCGACCTCTGGGGCCAACGTCCTGACTTTC. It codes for CATSGGQPTSGANVLTF.